Below are 20 T cell receptor beta chains sequenced from a single sample in a study of T cells in Graves' hyperthyroidism and ophthalmopathy. TCR beta CDR3 regions were amplified from RNA transcripts. The HTBI primer set drove a first-round RT-PCR of the TCR CDR3. TCRdb processed the multiplex PCR reads anew with MiXCR; each CDR3 protein has one entry. The sample includes roughly 350,000 distinct CDR3 sequences, approximately 13% of them seen just once. Sample: blood. Every receptor here comes from a woman in her twenties or thirties with Graves' hyperthyroidism.

This clonotype was found many times. The chain uses TRBV3-1 and TRBJ1-1; tentatively, D is TRBD1 (5 bases). This CDR3 spans 13 amino acids. CDR1 LGHDT and CDR2 YNNKEL come from the germline V gene (reference sequence). Trimming took off 1 base at V and 4 bases at J, with 7 bases between the two ends. CDR3 in DNA: TGTGCCAGCAGCCAAGGGAGGGGCACTGAAGCTTTCTTT. As protein: CASSQGRGTEAFF.

This clonotype has a count of ten or more. This rearrangement joins TRBV29-1 to TRBJ2-3; D is unclear. The germline V gene has CDR1 SQVTM and CDR2 ANQGSEA. V was cut by 4 bases and J by 2 bases, with 4 bases left in between. The CDR3 loop spans 11 amino acids. The chain's CDR3 is CSVAATDTQYF. In DNA form, the CDR3 reads TGCAGCGTTGCAGCCACAGATACGCAGTATTTT.

Ten or more counts support this clonotype. The chain couples TRBV2 to TRBJ2-7; no definite D call. There are 12 residues in the CDR3. V lost 10 bases to trimming and J lost 0 bases, with 10 bases between them. In germline, CDR1 is SNHLY, CDR2 FYNNEI. The CDR3 bases are TGTGCCACCAATGGGCCCTCCTACGAGCAGTACTTC. Its translation is CATNGPSYEQYF.

The rearrangement uses TRBV7-9 and TRBJ2-7, with 7 bases aligning to TRBD1. V lost 3 bases to trimming and J lost 3 bases; unmatched junction nucleotides: 5. The V gene's germline CDR1 is SEHNR and CDR2 FQNEAQ (reference sequence). This CDR3 is built from 14 residues. In DNA form, the CDR3 reads TGTGCCAGCAGCTTCCTGGCAGGGGGCTACGAGCAGTACTTC. As protein: CASSFLAGGYEQYF.

The CDR3 DNA is TGTGCCAGCAGGATGGGCCACGGGACACCGAATTCACCCCTCCACTTT. As protein: CASRMGHGTPNSPLHF. The V gene is TRBV6-1, the J gene TRBJ1-6; D possibly corresponds to TRBD1 (6 bases). With 6 bases removed from V and 7 bases from J, the gap between germline ends came to 19 bases. This CDR3 has 16 amino acids. Germline values: CDR1 MNHNS, CDR2 SASEGT.

This clonotype has just a few counts. The rearrangement links TRBV4-2 to TRBJ2-5, with a tentative D call TRBD1 (7 bases). This CDR3 is built from 14 residues. Germline CDR1 reads LGHNA; CDR2 reads YNFKEQ. The V gene lost 0 bases and the J gene lost 7 bases, with 12 bases spanning the gap. The CDR3, as DNA: TGTGCCAGCAGCCAAGACAGGGGGGAAGGGACCCAGTACTTC. Its protein is CASSQDRGEGTQYF.

The sample holds a few counts of this clonotype. Here the CDR3 reads CASGGTSGRTDTQYF. The CDR3 bases are TGTGCCAGCGGGGGGACTAGCGGACGCACAGATACGCAGTATTTT. The chain is built from TRBV28 and TRBJ2-3, with 11 nucleotides matching TRBD2. V dropped 8 bases and J dropped 1; count of bases not matched to a gene: 5. The CDR3 extends over 15 amino acids. Germline CDR1 MDHEN, CDR2 SYDVKM.

This clonotype was counted many times. This chain joins TRBV10-1 and TRBJ2-7; D is undetermined. CDR3 size: 13 residues. With 8 bases removed from V and 0 bases from J, the gap between germline ends came to 11 bases. Germline assignment: CDR1 WNHNN and CDR2 SYGVQD (reference sequence). The CDR3 sequence: CASSGRSSYEQYF. The CDR3 DNA is TGCGCCAGCTCAGGACGGTCCTCCTACGAGCAGTACTTC.

This clonotype was counted many times. The chain recombines TRBV6-6 with TRBJ2-1; 8 bases are a match to TRBD2. The germline V gene has CDR1 MNHNY and CDR2 SVGAGI (reference sequence). The CDR3 loop spans 18 amino acids. Trimming took 2 bases from V and 7 from J; bases not matched to a gene: 16. This chain's CDR3 is CASSYVRSGSEFRNEQFF. The CDR3 nucleotides read TGTGCCAGCAGTTACGTTCGCAGCGGGAGTGAATTTAGGAATGAGCAGTTCTTC.

The chain has TRBV25-1 and TRBJ1-1; D may be TRBD1 (6 bases). This CDR3 contains 16 residues. CDR1 and CDR2 from the germline V gene are MGHDK and SYGVNS. V lost 6 bases, J lost 5 bases, and 22 bases lay in between. The CDR3 DNA follows: TGTGCCAGCAGGGAACTAACTGAGGGGGTCGGAACTGAAGCTTTCTTT. Its translation: CASRELTEGVGTEAFF.

Only a few counts were recorded for this clonotype. The chain combines TRBV11-1 with TRBJ2-6, with 8 bases aligning to TRBD1. The germline CDR1 and CDR2 sequences are SGHAT and FQDESV (reference sequence). The CDR3 runs 16 residues. V was pared by 5 bases and J by 4 bases, with 7 bases of the junction left unmatched. CDR3 in DNA: TGTGCCAGCAGCCAGCAGGGGGCGGCGGGGGCCAACGTCCTGACTTTC. It encodes CASSQQGAAGANVLTF. The variable domain in full, completed from reference TRBV11-1 and TRBJ2-6, reads EAEVAQSPRYKITEKSQAVAFWCDPISGHATLYWYRQILGQGPELLVQFQDESVVDDSQLPKDRFSAERLKGVDSTLKIQPAELGDSAMYLCASSQQGAAGANVLTFGAGSRLTVL.

On this clonotype itself: This could be a read error, since a much larger clone is one nucleotide away. The genes are TRBV29-1 and TRBJ2-5; perhaps D is TRBD1 or TRBD2 (6 bases each). Germline CDR1 is SQVTM and CDR2 is ANQGSEA. This CDR3 is built from 12 residues. The V end was cut by 7 bases, the J end by 4 bases, with 13 bases between. The CDR3 loop reads CSAAKGGETQYF. Written as DNA, the CDR3 is TGCAGCGCTGCAAAGGGGGGAGAGACCCAGTACTTC.

The rearrangement uses TRBV5-6 and TRBJ2-7, with 9 bases aligning to TRBD1. Trimming cost V 5 bases and J 1 base; bases outside gene matches: 7. This CDR3 region has 15 residues. The germline V gene has CDR1 SGHDT and CDR2 YYEEEE. The CDR3 reads CASRTTGTGSYEQYF. CDR3 DNA sequence: TGTGCCAGCAGGACAACCGGGACAGGGTCCTACGAGCAGTACTTC.

This clonotype was seen at least ten times. The chain employs TRBV12-3 or TRBV12-4 and TRBJ1-1, with TRBD1 as a possible D gene (6 bases). Trimming left V 3 bases short and J 6 bases short, with 23 bases between. The CDR3 covers 17 residues. In nucleotides, the CDR3 is TGTGCCAGCAGTTTTTCCGGGGGCGCCCTTTCCTACGCTGAAGCTTTCTTT. It codes for CASSFSGGALSYAEAFF.

This clonotype has at least ten counts. The chain couples TRBV6-2 or TRBV6-3 to TRBJ1-1; D is ambiguous. The CDR3 runs 17 residues. Germline loops: CDR1 MNHEY, CDR2 SVGEGT. Trimming removed 0 bases at V and 0 bases at J, with 14 bases between. CDR3 in DNA: TGTGCCAGCAGTTACTCGAAAGCCAGGCTAATGAACACTGAAGCTTTCTTT. This encodes CASSYSKARLMNTEAFF.

This clonotype was recorded at least ten times. The V gene is TRBV3-1, the J gene TRBJ1-5, with D perhaps matching TRBD1 (5 bases). Germline values: CDR1 LGHDT, CDR2 YNNKEL (reference sequence). V shed 2 bases and J shed 7 bases, with 12 bases lying between them. The CDR3 has 14 residues. This chain's CDR3 is CASSQRRGGQPQHF. In DNA, the CDR3 is TGTGCCAGCAGCCAAAGAAGGGGTGGCCAGCCCCAGCATTTT.

This clonotype was counted many times. V is TRBV9 and J is TRBJ2-1, with 7 bases aligning to TRBD2. The junction had 3 bases not matched to a gene; V was cut back by 0 bases and J by 6 bases. Germline CDR1 is SGDLS and CDR2 is YYNGEE. CDR3 length: 14 amino acids. CDR3 in amino acids: CASSVVRTSNEQFF. DNA for the CDR3: TGTGCCAGCAGCGTAGTACGGACTAGCAATGAGCAGTTCTTC.

There are many counts of this clonotype. The chain combines TRBV7-8 with TRBJ2-2; no firm D call. The CDR3 is 14 amino acids. Trimming removed 3 bases from V and 4 bases from J, with 9 bases in between. Germline V gives CDR1 SGHVS, CDR2 FQNEAQ. Here the CDR3 reads CASSFTAGTGELFF. In DNA, the CDR3 is TGTGCCAGCAGCTTTACAGCCGGCACCGGGGAGCTGTTTTTT.

This clonotype has just a few counts. This chain uses TRBV5-6 with TRBJ1-6; weak D call: TRBD1 (6 bases). This CDR3 has 17 residues. V shed 1 base and J shed 7 bases, with 18 bases lying between them. Germline CDR1 is SGHDT and CDR2 is YYEEEE. Here the CDR3 reads CASSLNRGLGGNSPLHF. DNA of the CDR3: TGTGCCAGCAGCTTGAATCGGGGGCTGGGAGGGAATTCACCCCTCCACTTT. The whole variable domain, filled in from reference TRBV5-6 and TRBJ1-6, reads DAGVTQSPTHLIKTRGQQVTLRCSPKSGHDTVSWYQQALGQGPQFIFQYYEEEERQRGNFPDRFSGHQFPNYSSELNVNALLLGDSALYLCASSLNRGLGGNSPLHFGNGTRLTVT.

The chain links TRBV7-6 to TRBJ2-7, with D possibly matching TRBD2 (6 bases). Germline assignment: CDR1 SGHVS and CDR2 FNYEAQ. Trimming pared 4 bases from V and 2 bases from J, leaving 12 bases between. This CDR3 has 14 residues. CDR3 residues: CASSSPSVAYEQYF. CDR3 coding DNA: TGTGCCAGCAGCTCCCCTAGCGTCGCCTACGAGCAGTACTTC. Together with reference TRBV7-6 and TRBJ2-7, the CDR3 gives the full variable domain: GAGVSQSPRYKVTKRGQDVALRCDPISGHVSLYWYRQALGQGPEFLTYFNYEAQQDKSGLPNDRFSAERPEGSISTLTIQRTEQRDSAMYRCASSSPSVAYEQYFGPGTRLTVT.